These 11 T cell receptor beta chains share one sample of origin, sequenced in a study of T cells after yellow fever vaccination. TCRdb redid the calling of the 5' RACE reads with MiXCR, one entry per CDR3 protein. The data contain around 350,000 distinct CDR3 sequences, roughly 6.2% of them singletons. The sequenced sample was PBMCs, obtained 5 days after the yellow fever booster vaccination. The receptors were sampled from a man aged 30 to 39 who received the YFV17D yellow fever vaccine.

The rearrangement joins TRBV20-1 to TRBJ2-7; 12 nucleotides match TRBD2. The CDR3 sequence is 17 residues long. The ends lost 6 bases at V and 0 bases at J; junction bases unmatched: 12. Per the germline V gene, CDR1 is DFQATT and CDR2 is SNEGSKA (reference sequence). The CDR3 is CSAMTSGRIPSSYEQYF. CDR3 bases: TGCAGTGCCATGACTAGCGGGAGAATCCCCAGCTCCTACGAGCAGTACTTC.

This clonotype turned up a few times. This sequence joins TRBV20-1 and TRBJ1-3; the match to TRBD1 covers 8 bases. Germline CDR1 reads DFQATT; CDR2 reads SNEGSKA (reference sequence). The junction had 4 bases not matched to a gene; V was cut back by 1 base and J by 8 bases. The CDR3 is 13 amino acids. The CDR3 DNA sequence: TGCAGTGCTAGAGCTGACAGGGGACACACCATATATTTT. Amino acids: CSARADRGHTIYF.

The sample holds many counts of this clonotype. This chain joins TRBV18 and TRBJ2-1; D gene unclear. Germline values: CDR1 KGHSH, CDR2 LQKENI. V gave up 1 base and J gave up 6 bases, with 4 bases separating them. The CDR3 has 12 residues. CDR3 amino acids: CASSPLSNEQFF. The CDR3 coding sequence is TGTGCCAGCTCACCACTCAGCAATGAGCAGTTCTTC.

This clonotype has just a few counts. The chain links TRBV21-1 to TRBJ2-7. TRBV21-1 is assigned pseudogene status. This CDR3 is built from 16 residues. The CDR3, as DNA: TGTGCCAGCAGCCCACCGAGGAAGAATAGCTCCTACGAGCAGTACTTC. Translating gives CASSPPRKNSSYEQYF.

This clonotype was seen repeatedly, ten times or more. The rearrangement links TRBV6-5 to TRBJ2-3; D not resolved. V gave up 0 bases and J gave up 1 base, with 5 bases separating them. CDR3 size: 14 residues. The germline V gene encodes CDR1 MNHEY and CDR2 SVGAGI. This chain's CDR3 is CASSYSPGTDTQYF. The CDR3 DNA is TGTGCCAGCAGTTACTCTCCAGGCACAGATACGCAGTATTTT.

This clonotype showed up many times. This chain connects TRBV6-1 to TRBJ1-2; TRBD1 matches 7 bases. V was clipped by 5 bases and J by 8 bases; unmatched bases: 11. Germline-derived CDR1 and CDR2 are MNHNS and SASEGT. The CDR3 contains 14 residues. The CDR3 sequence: CASSSQTGMGGYTF. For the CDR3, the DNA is TGTGCCAGCAGTAGCCAGACAGGGATGGGCGGCTACACCTTC.

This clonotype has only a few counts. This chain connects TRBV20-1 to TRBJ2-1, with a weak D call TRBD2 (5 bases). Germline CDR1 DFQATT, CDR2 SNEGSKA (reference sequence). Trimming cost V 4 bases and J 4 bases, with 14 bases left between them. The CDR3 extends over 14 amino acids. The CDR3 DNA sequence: TGCAGTGCTACCTCAGAGGGCGGGTACAATGAGCAGTTCTTC. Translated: CSATSEGGYNEQFF.

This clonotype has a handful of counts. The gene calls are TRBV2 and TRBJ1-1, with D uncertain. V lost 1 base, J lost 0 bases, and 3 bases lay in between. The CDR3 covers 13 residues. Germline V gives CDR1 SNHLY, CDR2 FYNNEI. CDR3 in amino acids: CASSEGVNTEAFF. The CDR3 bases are TGTGCCAGCAGTGAAGGAGTGAACACTGAAGCTTTCTTT.

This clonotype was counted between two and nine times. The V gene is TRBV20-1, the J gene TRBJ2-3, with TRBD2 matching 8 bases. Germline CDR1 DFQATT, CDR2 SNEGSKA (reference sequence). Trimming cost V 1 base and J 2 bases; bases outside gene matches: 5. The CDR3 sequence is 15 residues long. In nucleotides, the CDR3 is TGCAGTGCTAGAGCGCTAGCGGGCGCCACAGATACGCAGTATTTT. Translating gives CSARALAGATDTQYF.

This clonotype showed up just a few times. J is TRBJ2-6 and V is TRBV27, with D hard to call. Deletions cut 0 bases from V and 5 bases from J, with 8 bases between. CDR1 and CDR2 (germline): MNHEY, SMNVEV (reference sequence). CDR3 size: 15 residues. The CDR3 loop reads CASSLSWLRANVLTF. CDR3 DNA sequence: TGTGCCAGCAGTTTATCCTGGCTGAGGGCCAACGTCCTGACTTTC.

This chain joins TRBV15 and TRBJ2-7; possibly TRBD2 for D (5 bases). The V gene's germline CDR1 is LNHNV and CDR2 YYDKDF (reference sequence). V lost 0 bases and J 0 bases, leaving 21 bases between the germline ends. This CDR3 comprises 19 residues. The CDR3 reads CATSRDRRAPRGSSYEQYF. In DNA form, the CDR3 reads TGTGCCACCAGCAGAGATAGGCGGGCCCCCCGAGGGAGCTCCTACGAGCAGTACTTC.